The T cell receptor beta chain described here comes from a study of blood T cell repertoires in COVID-19. The CDR3 has 17 amino acids. Unmatched junction bases numbered 8, after V lost 6 bases and J lost 2 bases. From germline, CDR1 is SEHNR and CDR2 FQNEAQ (reference sequence). The repertoire was sequenced with immunoSEQ multiplex PCR; TCRdb's copy has only in-frame clones and lacks some. Of some 250,000 clones listed, approximately 84% are singletons. Sequences were obtained from peripheral blood. The chain joins TRBV7-9 to TRBJ2-3, with TRBD2 identical over 13 bases. This TCR derives from a woman of 80 years or more with acute or convalescent COVID-19. CDR3 in amino acids: CASRMQGLAGFTDTQYF. DNA for the CDR3: TGTGCCAGCAGGATGCAGGGACTAGCGGGGTTCACAGATACGCAGTATTTT. The whole variable domain, filled in from reference TRBV7-9 and TRBJ2-3, reads DTGVSQNPRHKITKRGQNVTFRCDPISEHNRLYWYRQTLGQGPEFLTYFQNEAQLEKSRLLSDRFSAERPKGSFSTLEIQRTEQGDSAMYLCASRMQGLAGFTDTQYFGPGTRLTVL.